These 24 T cell receptor beta chains share one sample of origin, sequenced in a study of metastatic and nonmetastatic thyroid tumors. Among the patients, none had received any treatment before thyroid surgery. TCRdb called clones again from the PCR reads with MiXCR. The data show about 46,000 clones, more than 20% seen once. Source material: blood. These receptor sequences come from a male donor with papillary thyroid cancer or a benign thyroid nodule (not recorded which). Some clones in this sample may be carry-over from other donors' samples.

This clone has a count of ten or more. V and J are TRBV27 and TRBJ1-5; TRBD1 agrees at 9 bases. Germline loops: CDR1 MNHEY, CDR2 SMNVEV (reference sequence). Trimming took 1 base from V and 4 from J; bases not matched to a gene: 2. CDR3 size: 15 residues. The CDR3 region is CASSLFGTGNQPQHF. The CDR3 DNA is TGTGCCAGCAGTTTATTCGGGACAGGGAATCAGCCCCAGCATTTT.

This clone appeared a single time. The V call is TRBV4-3, the J call TRBJ2-3; 9 bases align to TRBD2. The CDR3 extends over 15 amino acids. The germline gives CDR1 LGHNA, CDR2 YSLEER. V shed 5 bases, J shed 8 bases, and the junction held 11 bases outside the gene matches. The CDR3 DNA follows: TGCGCCAGCAGCGATAGCGGGAGCCTTATGCGTACGCAGTATTTT. Translating it yields CASSDSGSLMRTQYF.

The rearrangement joins TRBV19 to TRBJ2-7, with D possibly called TRBD1 or TRBD2 (6 bases each). This CDR3 is built from 16 residues. Germline loops: CDR1 LNHDA, CDR2 SQIVND (reference sequence). Trimming left V 5 bases short and J 6 bases short, with 23 bases between. The CDR3 coding sequence is TGTGCCAGTAGTCCCTCTCTAGGGGGGCTAAGGAGCGAGCAGTACTTC. Its translation: CASSPSLGGLRSEQYF.

There are many counts of this clone. The rearrangement joins TRBV6-1 to TRBJ1-2; D is possibly TRBD1 (5 bases). CDR1 is MNHNS and CDR2 is SASEGT in the germline V gene. CDR3 size: 13 residues. The V and J ends lost 8 bases and 0 bases respectively, with 10 bases between them. The CDR3 DNA follows: TGTGCCAGCGGGCCGGGGCCTAACTATGGCTACACCTTC. Amino acid sequence: CASGPGPNYGYTF.

This clone has more than one count but fewer than ten. This sequence joins TRBV28 and TRBJ1-5; tentative D call: TRBD1 (6 bases). This CDR3 has 15 residues. CDR1 MDHEN and CDR2 SYDVKM come from the germline V gene. Deletions cut 5 bases from V and 1 base from J, with 12 bases between. CDR3 nucleotide sequence: TGTGCCAGCAGTAAATCGGGACACAGCAATCAGCCCCAGCATTTT. This translates into CASSKSGHSNQPQHF.

This clone showed up many times. The chain uses TRBV5-8 and TRBJ1-5, with 9 bases matching TRBD1. V was pared by 0 bases and J by 0 bases, with 13 bases of the junction left unmatched. The CDR3 loop spans 20 amino acids. Germline loops: CDR1 SGHTS, CDR2 YDEGEE. DNA for the CDR3: TGTGCCAGCAGCTTGGGTAAACAGGGGGCCTCATTTTATAGCAATCAGCCCCAGCATTTT. As protein: CASSLGKQGASFYSNQPQHF.

The chain links TRBV7-2 to TRBJ2-1; D assignment may be TRBD1 or TRBD2 (5 bases each). The CDR3 loop spans 16 amino acids. Germline V gene lookup returns CDR1 SGHTA and CDR2 FQGNSA. Deletions cut 5 bases from V and 4 bases from J, with 18 bases between. CDR3 amino acids: CASSLSAGARYNEQFF. CDR3 sequence (DNA): TGTGCCAGCAGCCTATCGGCCGGGGCCAGATACAATGAGCAGTTCTTC. Based on the CDR3 plus reference TRBV7-2 and TRBJ2-1, the full variable domain is GAGVSQSPSNKVTEKGKDVELRCDPISGHTALYWYRQSLGQGLEFLIYFQGNSAPDKSGLPSDRFSAERTGGSVSTLTIQRTQQEDSAVYLCASSLSAGARYNEQFFGPGTRLTVL.

The chain combines TRBV4-1 with TRBJ1-5; 8 bases fit TRBD1. V trimming: 6 bases; J trimming: 3 bases; junction bases outside the gene matches: 10. In germline, CDR1 is MGHRA, CDR2 YSYEKL. CDR3 length equals 16 residues. CDR3 bases: TGCGCCAGCAGTCCACTCGCAGGGGGCTTCAATCAGCCCCAGCATTTT. It encodes CASSPLAGGFNQPQHF.

This clone was counted only a few times. The chain has TRBV6-1 and TRBJ2-7; 8 nucleotides match TRBD1. The V and J ends lost 1 base and 5 bases, in that order; junction bases with no gene match: 4. Germline CDR1 reads MNHNS; CDR2 reads SASEGT. The CDR3 is 14 amino acids. CDR3 amino acids: CASSEVDRDHEQYF. CDR3 sequence (DNA): TGTGCCAGCAGTGAAGTGGACAGGGACCACGAGCAGTACTTC.

This clone showed up just a few times. The chain combines TRBV6-4 with TRBJ2-1; TRBD2 aligns across 8 bases. CDR1 is MRHNA and CDR2 is SNTAGT in the germline V gene. This CDR3 spans 14 amino acids. After removal of 2 bases from V and 8 bases from J, the junction contained 5 bases not matched to a gene. The CDR3 reads CASSDAGGMDEQFF. In DNA form, the CDR3 reads TGTGCCAGCAGTGACGCGGGAGGTATGGATGAGCAGTTCTTC.

V and J are TRBV6-1 and TRBJ1-2; D possibly corresponds to TRBD1 (6 bases). Germline V CDR1 and CDR2: MNHNS, SASEGT. The CDR3 length is 17 residues. V dropped 5 bases and J dropped 2 bases, with 21 bases sitting between them. Here the CDR3 DNA reads TGTGCCAGCAGTACAGTGTTAGCGGACGGGACAAACTATGGCTACACCTTC. It codes for CASSTVLADGTNYGYTF.

This clone was counted ten times or more. The rearrangement joins TRBV5-1 to TRBJ1-2, with TRBD1 as a possible D gene (5 bases). Germline V CDR1 and CDR2: SGHRS, YFSETQ. CDR3 length: 16 residues. The V and J ends lost 2 bases and 0 bases respectively, with 14 bases between them. The CDR3 here is CASSFTLGDPNYGYTF. In nucleotides, the CDR3 is TGCGCCAGCAGCTTCACCCTGGGGGACCCTAACTATGGCTACACCTTC.

In this sample, this clone turned up many times. CDR3 nucleotides: TGTGCCAGCAGCTTTTTAGCGGGAGGCCTTAGCGGGGAGCTGTTTTTT. It codes for CASSFLAGGLSGELFF. The chain is built from TRBV9 and TRBJ2-2; 10 nucleotides match TRBD2. V shed 4 bases, J shed 7 bases, and the junction held 10 bases outside the gene matches. Germline values: CDR1 SGDLS, CDR2 YYNGEE. The CDR3 totals 16 residues.

At least ten counts were recorded for this clone. This chain joins TRBV2 and TRBJ2-5; D is unclear. CDR1 and CDR2 (germline): SNHLY, FYNNEI. The V end lost 9 bases, the J end lost 4 bases, and 6 bases lay between the germline ends. The CDR3 totals 10 residues. The CDR3 loop is CARPLETQYF. As DNA, the CDR3 is TGTGCCAGACCTTTAGAGACCCAGTACTTC. The full variable domain, completed using reference TRBV2 and TRBJ2-5, is EPEVTQTPSHQVTQMGQEVILRCVPISNHLYFYWYRQILGQKVEFLVSFYNNEISEKSEIFDDQFSVERPDGSNFTLKIRSTKLEDSAMYFCARPLETQYFGPGTRLLVL.

This clone was counted at least ten times. A much larger clone is a single base away; this may be a read error. The same CDR3 can be traced to other DNA sequences in this sample. The CDR3 loop reads CASVDRAGQPQHF. The CDR3 nucleotides are TGTGCCAGTGTCGACAGAGCAGGACAGCCCCAGCATTTT. The chain uses TRBV19 and TRBJ1-5; TRBD1 is a possible D gene (5 bases). Germline V gene sequence: CDR1 LNHDA, CDR2 SQIVND (reference sequence). V was clipped by 8 bases and J by 7 bases, with 15 bases between them. This CDR3 is built from 13 residues.

At least ten counts were recorded for this clone. This chain connects TRBV20-1 to TRBJ2-2; tentatively, D is TRBD1 or TRBD2 (5 bases each). Deletions cut 2 bases from V and 8 bases from J, with 12 bases between. Germline V gene lookup returns CDR1 DFQATT and CDR2 SNEGSKA (reference sequence). This CDR3 has 13 residues. The CDR3 sequence: CSARTPGRGELFF. Written as DNA, the CDR3 is TGCAGTGCTAGAACCCCGGGACGGGGGGAGCTGTTTTTT.

Concerning this clone: A much larger clone differs by one base, so this may be a read error. The chain employs TRBV14 and TRBJ2-3; D gene uncertain. This CDR3 has 17 residues. Trimming stripped 0 bases from V and 1 base from J, with 14 bases between. CDR1 is SGHDN and CDR2 is FVKESK in the germline V gene. CDR3 in DNA: TGTGCCAGCAGCCAAGATCCGGCCAGTCACGGCACAGATACGCAGTATTTT. This codes for CASSQDPASHGTDTQYF.

Many counts were recorded for this clone. This chain joins TRBV10-1 and TRBJ2-3; no clear D gene. The CDR3 is made up of 13 amino acids. CDR1 and CDR2 from the germline V gene are WNHNN and SYGVQD (reference sequence). The germline V and J ends were trimmed by 3 bases and 4 bases, with 8 bases remaining between them. The CDR3 here is CASSEGSADTQYF. CDR3 nucleotide sequence: TGCGCCAGCAGTGAAGGTTCGGCAGATACGCAGTATTTT.

A few counts support this clone. At one boundary the junction diverges from the germline segment, which might be a read error. The rearrangement uses TRBV6-1 and TRBJ1-4; 8 bases fit TRBD1. The CDR3 sequence is 15 residues long. The germline V gene has CDR1 MNHNS and CDR2 SASEGT. The CDR3 loop is CASRGWQGAGEKLSF. CDR3 coding DNA: TGTGCCAGCAGGGGGTGGCAGGGGGCAGGGGAAAAACTGTCTTTT.

This clone was picked up many times. This sample includes further DNA sequences coding for the same CDR3. The rearrangement uses TRBV7-3 and TRBJ2-1; D possibly matches TRBD1 or TRBD2 (6 bases each). The CDR3 length is 13 residues. CDR1 and CDR2 from the germline V gene are SGHTA and FQGTGA. With 5 bases removed from V and 6 bases from J, the gap between germline ends came to 11 bases. The CDR3 reads CASSPGAFNEQFF. For the CDR3, the DNA is TGTGCCAGCAGCCCGGGGGCCTTCAATGAGCAGTTCTTC.

This clone has at least ten counts. The chain couples TRBV5-1 to TRBJ1-1; no clear D. The length of the CDR3 is 12 residues. The germline V gene has CDR1 SGHRS and CDR2 YFSETQ. V was trimmed by 0 bases and J by 3 bases, leaving 3 bases between them. The CDR3 DNA follows: TGCGCCAGCAGCTTGGGGGACACTGAAGCTTTCTTT. Residues: CASSLGDTEAFF.

At least ten counts were recorded for this clone. The chain combines TRBV5-5 with TRBJ2-7, with 11 bases that match TRBD1. Trimming cost V 4 bases and J 4 bases; bases outside gene matches: 10. This CDR3 region has 16 residues. Germline CDR1 is SGHKS and CDR2 is YYEKEE (reference sequence). CDR3 region: CASSRLGQGVRYEQYF. Here the CDR3 DNA reads TGTGCCAGCAGCCGCCTGGGACAGGGGGTCCGATACGAGCAGTACTTC.

About this clone itself: Other DNA sequences within the sample encode an identical CDR3. The chain employs TRBV14 and TRBJ2-1; D remains ambiguous. Trimming left V 0 bases short and J 8 bases short, with 11 bases between. The CDR3 has 14 residues. Germline CDR1 and CDR2: SGHDN and FVKESK. CDR3 sequence reads: CASSQDRPPHEQFF. Written as DNA, the CDR3 is TGTGCCAGCAGCCAAGATCGGCCCCCACATGAGCAGTTCTTC. The full variable domain, its missing parts supplied by reference TRBV14 and TRBJ2-1, is EAGVTQFPSHSVIEKGQTVTLRCDPISGHDNLYWYRRVMGKEIKFLLHFVKESKQDESGMPNNRFLAERTGGTYSTLKVQPAELEDSGVYFCASSQDRPPHEQFFGPGTRLTVL.

J is TRBJ2-5 and V is TRBV19, with D uncertain. CDR3 length: 16 amino acids. V lost 4 bases, J lost 5 bases, and 20 bases lay in between. Germline V lookup: CDR1 LNHDA, CDR2 SQIVND (reference sequence). The CDR3, as DNA: TGTGCCAGTAGTACTTCCTCTTCTACGACCGCGGAGACCCAGTACTTC. Protein product: CASSTSSSTTAETQYF. Filled out from reference TRBV19 and TRBJ2-5, the complete variable domain reads DGGITQSPKYLFRKEGQNVTLSCEQNLNHDAMYWYRQDPGQGLRLIYYSQIVNDFQKGDIAEGYSVSREKKESFPLTVTSAQKNPTAFYLCASSTSSSTTAETQYFGPGTRLLVL.